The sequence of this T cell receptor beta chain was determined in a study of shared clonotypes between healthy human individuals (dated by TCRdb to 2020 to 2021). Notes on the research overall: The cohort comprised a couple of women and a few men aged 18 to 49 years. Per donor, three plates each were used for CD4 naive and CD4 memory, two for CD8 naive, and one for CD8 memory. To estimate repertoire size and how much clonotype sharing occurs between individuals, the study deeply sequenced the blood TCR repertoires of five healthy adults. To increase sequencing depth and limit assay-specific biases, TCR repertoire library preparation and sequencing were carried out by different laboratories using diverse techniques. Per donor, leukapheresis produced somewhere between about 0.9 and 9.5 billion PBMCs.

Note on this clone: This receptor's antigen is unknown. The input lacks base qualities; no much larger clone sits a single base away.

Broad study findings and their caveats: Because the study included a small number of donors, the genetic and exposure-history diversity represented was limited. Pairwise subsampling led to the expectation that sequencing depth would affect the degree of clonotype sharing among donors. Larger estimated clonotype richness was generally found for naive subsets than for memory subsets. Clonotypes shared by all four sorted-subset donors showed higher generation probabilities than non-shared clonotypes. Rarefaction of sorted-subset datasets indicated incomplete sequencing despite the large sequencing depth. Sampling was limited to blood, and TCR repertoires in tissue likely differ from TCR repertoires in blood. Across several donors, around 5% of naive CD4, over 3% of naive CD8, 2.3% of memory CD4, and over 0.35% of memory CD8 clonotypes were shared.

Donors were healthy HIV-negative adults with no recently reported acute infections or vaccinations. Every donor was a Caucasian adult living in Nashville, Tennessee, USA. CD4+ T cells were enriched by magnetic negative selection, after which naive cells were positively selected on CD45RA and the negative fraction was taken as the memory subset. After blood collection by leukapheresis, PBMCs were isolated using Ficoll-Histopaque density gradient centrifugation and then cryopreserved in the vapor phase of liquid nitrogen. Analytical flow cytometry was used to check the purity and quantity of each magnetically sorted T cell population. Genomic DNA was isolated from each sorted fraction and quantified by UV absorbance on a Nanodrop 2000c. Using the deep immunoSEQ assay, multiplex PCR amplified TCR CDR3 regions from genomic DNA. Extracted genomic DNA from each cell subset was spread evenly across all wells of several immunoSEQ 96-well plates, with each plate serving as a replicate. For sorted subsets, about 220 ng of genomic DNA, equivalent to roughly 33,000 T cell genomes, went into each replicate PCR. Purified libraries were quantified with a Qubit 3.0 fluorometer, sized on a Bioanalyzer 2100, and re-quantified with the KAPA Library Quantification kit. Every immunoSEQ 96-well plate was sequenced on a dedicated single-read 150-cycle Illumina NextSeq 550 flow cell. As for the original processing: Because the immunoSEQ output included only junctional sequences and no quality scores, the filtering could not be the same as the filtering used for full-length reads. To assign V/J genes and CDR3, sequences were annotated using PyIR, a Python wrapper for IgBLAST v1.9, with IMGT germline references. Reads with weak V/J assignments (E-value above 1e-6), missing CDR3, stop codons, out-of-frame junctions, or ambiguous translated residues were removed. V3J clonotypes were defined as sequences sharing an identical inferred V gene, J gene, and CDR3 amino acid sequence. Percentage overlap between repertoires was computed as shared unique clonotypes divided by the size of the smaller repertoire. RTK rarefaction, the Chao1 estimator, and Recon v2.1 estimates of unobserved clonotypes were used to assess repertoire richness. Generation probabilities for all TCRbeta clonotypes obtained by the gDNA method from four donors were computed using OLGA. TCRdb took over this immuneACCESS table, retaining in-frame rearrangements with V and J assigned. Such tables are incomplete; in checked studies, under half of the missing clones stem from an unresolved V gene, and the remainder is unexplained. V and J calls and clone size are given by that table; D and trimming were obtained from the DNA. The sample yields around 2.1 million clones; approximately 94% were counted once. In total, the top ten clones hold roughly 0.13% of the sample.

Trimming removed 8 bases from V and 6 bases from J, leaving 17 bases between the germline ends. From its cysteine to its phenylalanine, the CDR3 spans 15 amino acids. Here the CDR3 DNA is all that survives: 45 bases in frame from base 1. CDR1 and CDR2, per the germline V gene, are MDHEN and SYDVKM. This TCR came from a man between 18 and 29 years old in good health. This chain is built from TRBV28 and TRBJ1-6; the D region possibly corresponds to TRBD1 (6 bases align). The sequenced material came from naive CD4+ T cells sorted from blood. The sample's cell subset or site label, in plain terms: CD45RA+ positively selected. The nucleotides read TGTGCCAGCTTCGCGGGGGACATCGGTAATTCACCCCTCCACTTT. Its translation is CASFAGDIGNSPLHF.